This entry concerns a single T cell receptor (beta chain). This sample was included in a study of blood T cell repertoires in COVID-19. Germline V CDR1 and CDR2: MNHEY, SVGAGI. Trimming stripped 6 bases from V and 7 bases from J, with 16 bases between. This CDR3 region has 15 residues. Clones were read by immunoSEQ multiplex PCR, and TCRdb kept only the in-frame ones, dropping some. The sample records about 160,000 clones, roughly 87% being singletons. This clonotype originated in a woman in her sixties or seventies who had recovered from COVID-19. V usage is TRBV6-5 and J usage is TRBJ1-6; tentative D call: TRBD1 (6 bases). Sequencing input: peripheral blood. CDR3 coding DNA: TGTGCCAGCAGCAAGGGGACACTCGAAAATTCACCCCTCCACTTT. It yields the protein CASSKGTLENSPLHF.